This is a list of T cell receptor beta chains from one sample in a study of beta chain features in type 1 diabetes. The data were produced by immunoSEQ multiplex PCR, yet TCRdb's version contains in-frame clones alone and is incomplete. Here the sample spans around 240,000 clones, approximately 70% being singletons. Material for sequencing was naive CD4+ T cells from blood. These receptors were taken from a young man in good health. Each CDR3 is given with its conserved first and last residue. D genes are given only for firm matches. For some rows the clone size is stated as once, few or many, or as a class when expanded; others skip it.

CDR3nt: TGTGCCAGCAGCCAGTCTCCGGGACTAGCGGGGTACAATGAGCAGTTCTTC
CDR3aa: CASSQSPGLAGYNEQFF
j_gene: TRBJ2-1
abundance: few
v_gene: TRBV5-4
d_gene: TRBD2

CDR3nt: TGCAGTGCTAGGGAGGGCTATGGCTACACCTTC
CDR3aa: CSAREGYGYTF
j_gene: TRBJ1-2
abundance: -
v_gene: TRBV20-1
d_gene: -

CDR3nt: TGTGCCAGCGGGCCGTATCAGCCCCAGCATTTT
CDR3aa: CASGPYQPQHF
j_gene: TRBJ1-5
abundance: once
v_gene: TRBV2
d_gene: -

CDR3nt: TGTGCCTGGAGCCACCGGGCTGGGCCCGAGACCCAGTACTTC
CDR3aa: CAWSHRAGPETQYF
j_gene: TRBJ2-5
abundance: few
v_gene: TRBV30
d_gene: -

CDR3nt: TGTGCCAGCAGCTCCTGGAGGGGTACGCAGTATTTT
CDR3aa: CASSSWRGTQYF
j_gene: TRBJ2-3
abundance: -
v_gene: TRBV7-6
d_gene: -

CDR3nt: TGCAGCGTGAAGAAGGGGGCCTCCTACGAGCAGTACTTC
CDR3aa: CSVKKGASYEQYF
j_gene: TRBJ2-7
abundance: few
v_gene: TRBV29-1
d_gene: TRBD1

CDR3nt: TGTGCCAGCAGCGTACTCACTAACAATGAGCAGTTCTTC
CDR3aa: CASSVLTNNEQFF
j_gene: TRBJ2-1
abundance: -
v_gene: TRBV9
d_gene: -

CDR3nt: TGTGCCGGGGACAGGGTGAACACTGAAGCTTTCTTT
CDR3aa: CAGDRVNTEAFF
j_gene: TRBJ1-1
abundance: -
v_gene: TRBV30
d_gene: TRBD1

CDR3nt: TGTGCCAGCTCCCGGACCCCTGGGGGACAGAAAAACTATGGCTACACCTTC
CDR3aa: CASSRTPGGQKNYGYTF
j_gene: TRBJ1-2
abundance: -
v_gene: TRBV9
d_gene: TRBD1

CDR3nt: TGTGCCAGCAGCCGCGGGAGAGAAGAGACCCAGTACTTC
CDR3aa: CASSRGREETQYF
j_gene: TRBJ2-5
abundance: -
v_gene: TRBV7-2
d_gene: TRBD2

CDR3nt: TGTGCCAGCAGCCTATCCTTAGCGGGAGGTAATGAGCAGTTCTTC
CDR3aa: CASSLSLAGGNEQFF
j_gene: TRBJ2-1
abundance: -
v_gene: TRBV7-2
d_gene: TRBD2

CDR3nt: TGCGCCAGCAGCTTGGCCTTTACAGGGGATGGATCTGAAGCTTTCTTT
CDR3aa: CASSLAFTGDGSEAFF
j_gene: TRBJ1-1
abundance: once
v_gene: TRBV5-1
d_gene: TRBD1

CDR3nt: TGCGCCAGCAGCCAAGTGAATAGCGGGAACTATGAGCAGTTCTTC
CDR3aa: CASSQVNSGNYEQFF
j_gene: TRBJ2-1
abundance: -
v_gene: TRBV4-3
d_gene: TRBD2

CDR3nt: TGTGCCACCAGCAGAGGCGGGGGTCGAGGCACAGTTAACTATGGCTACACCTTC
CDR3aa: CATSRGGGRGTVNYGYTF
j_gene: TRBJ1-2
abundance: -
v_gene: TRBV15
d_gene: -

CDR3nt: TGTGCCAGCAGCTCGAGCGGGATCAATGAGCAGTTCTTC
CDR3aa: CASSSSGINEQFF
j_gene: TRBJ2-1
abundance: once
v_gene: TRBV7-6
d_gene: TRBD2

CDR3nt: TGCAGCGTTGGACAGGGGGTAGAGACCCAGTACTTC
CDR3aa: CSVGQGVETQYF
j_gene: TRBJ2-5
abundance: -
v_gene: TRBV29-1
d_gene: TRBD1